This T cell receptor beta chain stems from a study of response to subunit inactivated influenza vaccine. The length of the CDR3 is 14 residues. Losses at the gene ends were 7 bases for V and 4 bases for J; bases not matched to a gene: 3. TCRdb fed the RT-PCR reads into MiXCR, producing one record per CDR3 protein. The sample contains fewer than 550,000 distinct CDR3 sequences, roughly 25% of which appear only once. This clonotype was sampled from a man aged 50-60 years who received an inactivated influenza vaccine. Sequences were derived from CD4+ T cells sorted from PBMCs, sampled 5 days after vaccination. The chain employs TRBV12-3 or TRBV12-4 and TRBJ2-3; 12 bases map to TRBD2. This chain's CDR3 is CASTSGGAPDTQYF. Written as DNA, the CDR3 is TGTGCCAGCACTAGCGGGGGGGCTCCAGATACGCAGTATTTT.